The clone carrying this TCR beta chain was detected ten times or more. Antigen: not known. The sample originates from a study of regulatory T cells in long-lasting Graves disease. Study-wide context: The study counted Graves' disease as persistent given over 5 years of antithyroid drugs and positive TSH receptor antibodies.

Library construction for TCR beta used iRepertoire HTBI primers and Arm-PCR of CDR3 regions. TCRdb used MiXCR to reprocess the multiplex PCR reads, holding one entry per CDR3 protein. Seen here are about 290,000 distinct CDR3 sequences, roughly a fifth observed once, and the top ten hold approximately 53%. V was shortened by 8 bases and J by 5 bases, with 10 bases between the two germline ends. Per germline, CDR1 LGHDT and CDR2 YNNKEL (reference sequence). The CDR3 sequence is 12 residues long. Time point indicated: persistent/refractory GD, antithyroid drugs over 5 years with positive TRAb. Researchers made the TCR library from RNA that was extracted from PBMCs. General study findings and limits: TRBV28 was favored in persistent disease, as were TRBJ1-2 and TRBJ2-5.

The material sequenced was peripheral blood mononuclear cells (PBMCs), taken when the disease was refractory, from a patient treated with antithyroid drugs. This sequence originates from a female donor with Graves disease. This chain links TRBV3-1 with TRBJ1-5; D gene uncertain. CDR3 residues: CASGQQDQPQHF. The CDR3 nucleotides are TGTGCCAGCGGGCAGCAAGATCAGCCCCAGCATTTT.